The clone carrying this T cell receptor (beta chain) was seen a handful of times. The entry originates in a study of blood T cells in healthy people across ages. A second PCR of about 7 to 12 cycles used a sample-barcoded 5' primer and a J-beta primer mix. One entry per CDR3 protein results from TCRdb running MiXCR on the 5' RACE reads. The table lists 650,000 to 1,000,000 distinct CDR3 sequences, about 37% of them singletons. What was sequenced was blood. The receptor comes from a man aged 18 to 29 in good health.

The CDR3 protein is CASSPDVTEAFF. As DNA, the CDR3 is TGTGCCAGCAGCCCCGACGTCACTGAAGCTTTCTTT. The chain joins TRBV7-9 to TRBJ1-1, with D unresolved. Germline V gives CDR1 SEHNR, CDR2 FQNEAQ (reference sequence). V was cut by 5 bases and J by 4 bases, with 8 bases left in between. There are 12 residues in the CDR3.